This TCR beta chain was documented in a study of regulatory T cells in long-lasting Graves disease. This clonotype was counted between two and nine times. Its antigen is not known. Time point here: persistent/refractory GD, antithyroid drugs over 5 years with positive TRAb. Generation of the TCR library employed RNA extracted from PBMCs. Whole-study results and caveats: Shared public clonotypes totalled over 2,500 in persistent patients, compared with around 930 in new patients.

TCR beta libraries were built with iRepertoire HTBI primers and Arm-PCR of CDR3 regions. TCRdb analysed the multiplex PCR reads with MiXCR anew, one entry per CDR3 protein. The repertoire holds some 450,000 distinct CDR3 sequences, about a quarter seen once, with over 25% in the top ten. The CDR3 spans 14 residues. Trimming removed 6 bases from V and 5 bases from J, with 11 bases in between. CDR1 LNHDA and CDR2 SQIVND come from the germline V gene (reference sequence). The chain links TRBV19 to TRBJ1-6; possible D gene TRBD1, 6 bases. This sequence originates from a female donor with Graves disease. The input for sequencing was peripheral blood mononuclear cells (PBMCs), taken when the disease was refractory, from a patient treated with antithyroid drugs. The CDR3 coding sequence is TGTGCCAGTAGCCCCGGACAGAATAATTCACCCCTCCACTTT. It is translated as CASSPGQNNSPLHF. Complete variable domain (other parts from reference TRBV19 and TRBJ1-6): DGGITQSPKYLFRKEGQNVTLSCEQNLNHDAMYWYRQDPGQGLRLIYYSQIVNDFQKGDIAEGYSVSREKKESFPLTVTSAQKNPTAFYLCASSPGQNNSPLHFGNGTRLTVT.